Shown below are 18 T cell receptor beta chains from a single sample sequenced in a study of breast tumors, draining lymph nodes, adjacent tissues. Samples came from axillary lymph nodes draining the breast cancer. In TCRdb, the multiplex PCR reads were re-called with MiXCR into one record per CDR3 protein. This table holds fewer than 250,000 distinct CDR3 sequences, 32% found once. What was sequenced was axillary lymph node tissue. The receptors here all came from a female donor with breast cancer. Some clones in this sample may be carry-over from other donors' samples.

V and J are TRBV29-1 and TRBJ2-1, with TRBD2 matching 11 bases. Germline V lookup: CDR1 SQVTM, CDR2 ANQGSEA. CDR3 length: 18 residues. V lost 7 bases and J lost 6; bases outside the gene matches: 20. CDR3 in amino acids: CSGPHGTSGQGFVNEQFF. The CDR3 DNA follows: TGCAGCGGTCCCCACGGGACTAGCGGACAGGGTTTCGTCAATGAGCAGTTCTTC.

This clonotype was counted a few times. The rearrangement joins TRBV18 to TRBJ2-2; TRBD2 matches 7 bases. Trimming took 8 bases from V and 4 from J; bases not matched to a gene: 10. The length of the CDR3 is 15 residues. Germline CDR1 and CDR2: KGHSH and LQKENI. Here the CDR3 reads CASPPGGSSTGELFF. DNA of the CDR3: TGTGCCAGCCCCCCGGGAGGATCAAGCACCGGGGAGCTGTTTTTT.

In this sample, this clonotype turned up a few times. A much bigger clone sits one base away, suggesting this may be a read error. The chain recombines TRBV14 with TRBJ2-1; D is perhaps TRBD1 (5 bases). Germline assignment: CDR1 SGHDN and CDR2 FVKESK. The CDR3 contains 17 residues. This CDR3 reads CASSQGTPVISYNERFF. DNA for the CDR3: TGTGCCAGCAGCCAAGGGACACCAGTAATCTCCTACAATGAGCGGTTCTTC.

Only one count was recorded for this clonotype. CDR3 nucleotide sequence: TGTGCCAGCGGCCTGACTGGACACCGTCGGGGCAATGAGCAGTTCTTC. Its translation: CASGLTGHRRGNEQFF. The chain links TRBV12-3 or TRBV12-4 to TRBJ2-1; either TRBD1 or TRBD2 may fit D (5 bases each). The CDR3 runs to 16 residues. Between the trimmed V and J ends, which lost 8 bases and 6 bases, there was a span of 23 bases.

This clonotype was seen at least ten times. The rearrangement uses TRBV7-3 and TRBJ2-5; perhaps TRBD2 as D (6 bases). Germline CDR1 and CDR2: SGHTA and FQGTGA. The CDR3 is 15 amino acids. Between the trimmed V and J ends, which lost 1 base and 4 bases, there was a span of 13 bases. DNA of the CDR3: TGTGCCAGCAGCTTAAACTCGGGAGTGGGAGAGACCCAGTACTTC. This encodes CASSLNSGVGETQYF.

This clonotype occurred a few times. The chain employs TRBV20-1 and TRBJ2-7, with TRBD2 as a possible D gene (5 bases). The CDR3 loop spans 13 amino acids. Trimming removed 0 bases from V and 5 bases from J, with 11 bases in between. Germline CDR1 reads DFQATT; CDR2 reads SNEGSKA (reference sequence). The CDR3 DNA reads TGCAGTGCTAGAGAAAGTGGACTCGACGAGCAGTACTTC. Its translation is CSARESGLDEQYF.

A word on this clonotype: A much larger clone differs from this one at a single base, so this may be a read error. Without the conserved terminal phenylalanine or tryptophan, this CDR3 likely stems from a read error. The genes are TRBV14 and TRBJ1-2; 9 nucleotides align to TRBD1. Germline assignment: CDR1 SGHDN and CDR2 FVKESK. V shed 3 bases, J shed 3 bases, and the junction held 5 bases outside the gene matches. This CDR3 contains 15 residues. The CDR3 protein is CASSHVGQGYYGYTL. CDR3 nucleotide sequence: TGTGCCAGCAGCCACGTGGGACAGGGCTACTATGGCTACACCCTC.

This chain uses TRBV4-1 with TRBJ1-2; D gene ambiguous. The CDR3 extends over 14 amino acids. V was trimmed by 4 bases and J by 5 bases, leaving 14 bases between them. Germline assignment: CDR1 MGHRA and CDR2 YSYEKL. The CDR3: CASSPEWQVYGYTF. The CDR3 DNA reads TGCGCCAGCAGCCCGGAGTGGCAGGTTTATGGCTACACCTTC.

This clonotype was found many times. Germline and junction disagree at one end, which may indicate a read error. The genes are TRBV19 and TRBJ2-7; no firm D call. Germline V gene sequence: CDR1 LNHDA, CDR2 SQIVND (reference sequence). The CDR3 spans 13 residues. CDR3 sequence reads: CASSSGVTYDQYF. The CDR3 DNA sequence: TGTGCCAGTAGTAGCGGAGTTACCTACGATCAGTACTTC.

As regards this clonotype: An end of the junction does not agree with germline; a read error may underlie this. The chain employs TRBV20-1 and TRBJ2-3; D remains ambiguous. The CDR3 totals 12 residues. The V gene's germline CDR1 is DFQATT and CDR2 SNEGSKA (reference sequence). CDR3 in amino acids: CSAVEVADTPSF. The CDR3 bases are TGCAGTGCTGTAGAAGTCGCAGATACGCCGTCTTTT.

The J gene is TRBJ1-3, the V gene TRBV7-6; D is possibly TRBD1 (6 bases). Trimming removed 3 bases at V and 1 base at J, with 19 bases between. Germline CDR1 SGHVS, CDR2 FNYEAQ. The length of the CDR3 is 18 residues. CDR3 protein: CASSFTTQGPASGNTIYF. CDR3 DNA sequence: TGTGCCAGCAGCTTTACCACACAGGGCCCTGCATCTGGAAACACCATATATTTT.

The chain links TRBV12-3 or TRBV12-4 to TRBJ2-1; TRBD2 agrees at 12 bases. Trimming took 4 bases from V and 2 from J; bases not matched to a gene: 21. This CDR3 contains 22 residues. CDR3 in amino acids: CASSSRRHAGTSGSSPYNEQFF. The CDR3 DNA is TGTGCCAGCAGTTCCCGCAGGCACGCCGGGACTAGCGGGTCAAGTCCCTACAATGAGCAGTTCTTC.

In its sample, this clonotype was seen many times. This chain connects TRBV20-1 to TRBJ2-3, with TRBD1 matching 10 bases. This CDR3 contains 13 residues. Losses at the gene ends were 5 bases for V and 5 bases for J; bases not matched to a gene: 4. The germline CDR1 and CDR2 sequences are DFQATT and SNEGSKA (reference sequence). The CDR3 spells CSAWGQGQDTQYF. The CDR3 DNA reads TGCAGTGCTTGGGGACAGGGGCAAGATACGCAGTATTTT.

This rearrangement joins TRBV5-1 to TRBJ2-7, with 10 bases fitting TRBD2. The CDR3 totals 15 residues. The germline V gene encodes CDR1 SGHRS and CDR2 YFSETQ. Germline trimming cut 0 bases from V and 5 bases from J; bases unmatched to any gene: 5. Written as DNA, the CDR3 is TGCGCCAGCAGCTTGGCTCCGGGACTAGCGAACGAGCAGTACTTC. Its translation is CASSLAPGLANEQYF.

Many counts were recorded for this clonotype. The chain is built from TRBV12-3 or TRBV12-4 and TRBJ2-7; 8 nucleotides agree with TRBD2. Trimming cost V 6 bases and J 4 bases; bases outside gene matches: 8. CDR3 length equals 14 residues. As DNA, the CDR3 is TGTGCCAGCAGCAACAGCGGGAGTTCGTACGAGCAGTACTTC. The encoded protein is CASSNSGSSYEQYF.

In this sample, this clonotype turned up many times. The J gene is TRBJ2-3, the V gene TRBV13; 8 positions agree with TRBD2. The CDR3 is made up of 14 amino acids. Germline V gene data show CDR1 as PRHDT and CDR2 as FYEKMQ (reference sequence). Germline trimming cut 5 bases from V and 4 bases from J; bases unmatched to any gene: 5. The CDR3 sequence is CASSVGLAADTQYF. In DNA form, the CDR3 reads TGTGCCAGCAGCGTCGGACTAGCCGCAGATACGCAGTATTTT.

J is TRBJ1-5 and V is TRBV19, with D unclear. The CDR3 runs 16 residues. Germline CDR1 reads LNHDA; CDR2 reads SQIVND (reference sequence). The V end was cut by 4 bases, the J end by 11 bases, with 24 bases between. In DNA, the CDR3 is TGTGCCAGTAGTACCGGACTAGCGGGAGGCCAGGAGACCCAGCATTTT. This sequence encodes CASSTGLAGGQETQHF.

This clonotype showed up many times. The chain couples TRBV11-3 to TRBJ1-3; a weak D match, TRBD1 (5 bases). Germline V gives CDR1 SGHNT, CDR2 YENEEA. V lost 5 bases and J 0 bases, leaving 8 bases between the germline ends. This CDR3 is 14 amino acids long. In DNA form, the CDR3 reads TGTGCCAGCAGCATACAGGTCTCTGGAAACACCATATATTTT. It specifies CASSIQVSGNTIYF.